Here is one TCR beta chain with its context. Its antigen is still unknown. The immunoSEQ assay was version 4, run in survey mode. Assay used: immunoSEQ multiplex PCR; TCRdb lists only in-frame clones, some missing. Of roughly 43,000 clones listed, 80% to 95% were seen once; the top ten hold roughly 1.8%. With 4 bases clipped from V and 4 bases from J, the junction kept 11 bases outside the gene matches. The CDR3 length is 15 residues. Germline-derived CDR1 and CDR2 are SGHRS and YFSETQ. This sample was taken from a study of persistence of HIV-infected CD4 T cells. At the level of the study: Antigen stimulation activated a lower proportion of cells, more of them memory, than anti-CD3/anti-CD28 stimulation.

Study-level results: Within sorted populations, more oligoclonal TCRs accompanied more oligoclonal proviruses. Antigen-responding cells were enriched for degenerate expanded CDR3beta sequences.

Nonspecific anti-CD3/anti-CD28 bead stimulation represents the broad CD4+ T cell repertoire. Responding CD4+ T cells were sorted by upregulation of both CD40 ligand and CD69. Donors were HIV-1-infected adults who began suppressive ART during chronic infection. The rearrangement joins TRBV5-1 to TRBJ2-7; 7 bases line up with TRBD2. This specimen consisted of CD4+ T cells sorted from PBMCs after 18-hour stimulation, obtained from a patient who received antiretroviral therapy. The sequence was collected from an adult man with HIV who was CMV-seropositive. The chain's CDR3 is CASSLRWGGGYEQYF. As DNA, the CDR3 is TGCGCCAGCAGCCTCCGTTGGGGGGGAGGGTACGAGCAGTACTTC. The full variable domain, rest sourced from reference TRBV5-1 and TRBJ2-7, is KAGVTQTPRYLIKTRGQQVTLSCSPISGHRSVSWYQQTPGQGLQFLFEYFSETQRNKGNFPGRFSGRQFSNSRSEMNVSTLELGDSALYLCASSLRWGGGYEQYFGPGTRLTVT.